The subject of this entry is one T cell receptor (beta chain). Its specificity is unknown. Profiling relied on immunoSEQ multiplex PCR, and the TCRdb table lists in-frame clones only, not all of them. The sample lists some 43,000 clones, approximately 86% seen once, with under 40% in the top ten. The data stem from a study of OX40 agonist ivuxolimab in advanced cancers. In the study overall: Clinicians treated patients with ivuxolimab, an agonistic anti-OX40 (CD134) antibody. Head and neck, renal cell, melanoma or hepatocellular carcinoma were the cancers that dose-escalation patients had. Broader study findings: There were also nonresponders showing low normalized T-cell clonal expansion. CD4+ and CD8+ blood T cells expanded clonally by week 6 at 0.1 to 3.0 mg/kg.

CDR1 and CDR2 from the germline V gene are KGHSH and LQKENI. There are 15 residues in the CDR3. J lost 6 bases, V lost 2 bases, and 8 bases had no gene match. The receptor comes from an adult with an advanced solid tumor such as melanoma, head and neck, liver or kidney cancer. Sequencing used CD4+ or CD8+ T cells sorted from blood, obtained in a trial of the OX40 agonist ivuxolimab. The gene calls are TRBV18 and TRBJ2-5, with 8 bases aligning to TRBD2. The CDR3 DNA sequence: TGTGCCAGCTCACCAGCTAGCGGGTCCCCCAAGACCCAGTACTTC. It is translated as CASSPASGSPKTQYF.